These 15 T cell receptor beta chains share one sample of origin, sequenced in a study of CD8+CD57+ T cells in acquired aplastic anemia. Genomic DNA provided the template from which TCR beta VDJ and CDR3 profiles were obtained. MiXCR, run by TCRdb on the reads, gives a single entry per CDR3 protein. Of around 170,000 distinct CDR3 sequences listed, 63% are singletons. Sequencing used sorted CD4+, CD8+, or CD8+CD57+ T cells (not recorded which) from PBMCs. The receptors come from a human donor in good health.

This clonotype was counted a few times. The CDR3 coding sequence is TGTGCCAGCAGTTTGTCGACTAGCGGGCTCGGTGAGCAGTTCTTC. This codes for CASSLSTSGLGEQFF. The gene calls are TRBV27 and TRBJ2-1, with TRBD2 matching over 10 bases. This CDR3 has 15 residues. V shed 3 bases and J 9 bases; nucleotides not matched to a gene: 8. CDR1 is MNHEY, CDR2 SMNVEV, per germline (reference sequence).

The chain is built from TRBV20-1 and TRBJ2-3; TRBD1 aligns across 8 bases. This CDR3 is built from 14 residues. V lost 2 bases to trimming and J lost 4 bases; unmatched junction nucleotides: 5. Germline V gene data show CDR1 as DFQATT and CDR2 as SNEGSKA (reference sequence). CDR3 protein: CSARRQGASDTQYF. CDR3 in DNA: TGCAGTGCTAGAAGGCAGGGGGCGTCAGATACGCAGTATTTT.

The chain uses TRBV2 and TRBJ2-7; 8 bases align to TRBD2. This CDR3 has 12 amino acids. The V gene's germline CDR1 is SNHLY and CDR2 FYNNEI. The J segment lost 6 bases and the V segment lost 8 bases, leaving 6 bases of the junction unmatched. CDR3 nucleotides: TGTGCCAGCCCCGGGGGGGTAGGCGAGCAGTACTTC. Amino acid sequence: CASPGGVGEQYF. Supplemented by reference TRBV2 and TRBJ2-7, the full variable domain reads EPEVTQTPSHQVTQMGQEVILRCVPISNHLYFYWYRQILGQKVEFLVSFYNNEISEKSEIFDDQFSVERPDGSNFTLKIRSTKLEDSAMYFCASPGGVGEQYFGPGTRLTVT.

As concerns this clonotype: A read error may explain this, as a much larger clone is one base away. The genes are TRBV4-1 and TRBJ2-1; no clear D gene. The CDR3 extends over 15 amino acids. Germline CDR1 reads MGHRA; CDR2 reads YSYEKL. Here the CDR3 reads CTSSQEVSVDDEQFF. The CDR3 nucleotides read TGCACCAGCAGCCAAGAAGTTTCCGTTGACGATGAGCAGTTCTTC.

V usage is TRBV7-6 and J usage is TRBJ2-1; 14 nucleotides align to TRBD2. CDR3 length: 16 amino acids. V shed 5 bases and J 8 bases; nucleotides not matched to a gene: 8. Germline CDR1 is SGHVS and CDR2 is FNYEAQ. The CDR3 coding sequence is TGTGCCAGCAGCCCCCCGGGACTAGCGGGGGTACATGAGCAGTTCTTC. It encodes CASSPPGLAGVHEQFF.

The chain recombines TRBV29-1 with TRBJ2-3; D unclear. The CDR3 covers 11 residues. The V gene's germline CDR1 is SQVTM and CDR2 ANQGSEA. The ends were cut back, 7 bases at V and 4 bases at J, with 9 bases in the middle. CDR3 residues: CSAGISDTQYF. As DNA, the CDR3 is TGCAGCGCCGGCATCTCAGATACGCAGTATTTT.

In this sample, this clonotype turned up a few times. The chain uses TRBV29-1 and TRBJ2-7, with TRBD2 matching over 8 bases. The V gene end was trimmed by 6 bases and the J gene end by 2 bases; junction bases not matched to a gene: 6. This CDR3 spans 13 amino acids. Per germline, CDR1 SQVTM and CDR2 ANQGSEA. The DNA of the CDR3 is TGCAGCGTCGCGGGCGGGAGGACCTACGAGCAGTACTTC. Residues: CSVAGGRTYEQYF.

Details on this clonotype: One end of the junction fails to match germline, which may point to a read error. The chain carries TRBV9 and TRBJ2-3; the match to TRBD1 covers 7 bases. The CDR3 is 14 amino acids. Germline lookup yields CDR1 SGDLS and CDR2 YYNGEE. CDR3 sequence (DNA): TGTGCCAGCAGCTCGACAGGGCGCACAGATACGCGGTATTTT. Amino acid sequence: CASSSTGRTDTRYF.

The CDR3 region is CATSTAGGVGEQFF. CDR3 nucleotide sequence: TGTGCCACCAGTACCGCAGGGGGGGTGGGAGAGCAGTTCTTC. This sequence joins TRBV24-1 and TRBJ2-1; D tentatively reads TRBD1 or TRBD2 (7 bases each). There are 14 residues in the CDR3. Germline values: CDR1 KGHDR, CDR2 SFDVKD. Trimming stripped 6 bases from V and 10 bases from J, with 18 bases between.

This clonotype showed up many times. V and J are TRBV13 and TRBJ2-7; TRBD1 matches at 8 bases. Germline V CDR1 and CDR2: PRHDT, FYEKMQ (reference sequence). The CDR3 extends over 14 amino acids. V gave up 5 bases and J gave up 9 bases; unmatched junction bases: 12. The CDR3: CASSQRNVGTGQYF. CDR3 DNA sequence: TGTGCCAGCAGCCAACGAAATGTGGGGACAGGGCAGTACTTC.

The chain is built from TRBV9 and TRBJ2-7; D is uncertain. Germline V lookup: CDR1 SGDLS, CDR2 YYNGEE. The CDR3 covers 14 residues. Trimming took off 4 bases at V and 5 bases at J, with 16 bases between the two ends. CDR3 loop: CASSPSTSGNEQYF. The CDR3 nucleotides read TGTGCCAGCAGCCCTTCAACGAGTGGAAACGAGCAGTACTTC. The whole variable domain, remainder taken from reference TRBV9 and TRBJ2-7, is DSGVTQTPKHLITATGQRVTLRCSPRSGDLSVYWYQQSLDQGLQFLIQYYNGEERAKGNILERFSAQQFPDLHSELNLSSLELGDSALYFCASSPSTSGNEQYFGPGTRLTVT.

This clonotype was detected many times. The chain couples TRBV7-2 to TRBJ1-6; D may be TRBD1 (6 bases). Trimming removed 3 bases from V and 9 bases from J, with 12 bases in between. This CDR3 is built from 14 residues. In germline, CDR1 is SGHTA, CDR2 FQGNSA. As DNA, the CDR3 is TGTGCCAGCAGCTTGGGAGAGGGGGGTTCACCCCTCCACTTT. This translates into CASSLGEGGSPLHF.

J is TRBJ2-7 and V is TRBV19; D gene ambiguous. Trimming shortened V by 7 bases and J by 4 bases, and 14 bases separated the two germline ends. The CDR3 is 13 residues long. Germline CDR1 LNHDA, CDR2 SQIVND (reference sequence). The CDR3 nucleotides read TGTGCCAGTACCCTGAGGCCCGGGTACGAGCAGTACTTC. It yields the protein CASTLRPGYEQYF. The whole variable domain, filled in from reference TRBV19 and TRBJ2-7, reads DGGITQSPKYLFRKEGQNVTLSCEQNLNHDAMYWYRQDPGQGLRLIYYSQIVNDFQKGDIAEGYSVSREKKESFPLTVTSAQKNPTAFYLCASTLRPGYEQYFGPGTRLTVT.

This rearrangement joins TRBV5-1 to TRBJ1-1, with D perhaps TRBD1 (5 bases). The CDR3 totals 16 residues. The V and J ends lost 0 bases and 4 bases respectively, with 16 bases between them. Germline V gene sequence: CDR1 SGHRS, CDR2 YFSETQ. CDR3 sequence reads: CASSLGCGGDGTEAFF. CDR3 DNA sequence: TGCGCCAGCAGCTTGGGGTGTGGAGGGGATGGCACTGAAGCTTTCTTT.

The sample holds many counts of this clonotype. J is TRBJ2-7 and V is TRBV11-3; no clear D gene. Germline assignment: CDR1 SGHNT and CDR2 YENEEA. V was trimmed by 1 base and J by 5 bases, leaving 15 bases between them. This CDR3 is 15 amino acids long. The CDR3 nucleotides read TGTGCCAGCAGCTTAGTTGGAGATCCGGGCCACGAGCAGTACTTC. Its protein product is CASSLVGDPGHEQYF.